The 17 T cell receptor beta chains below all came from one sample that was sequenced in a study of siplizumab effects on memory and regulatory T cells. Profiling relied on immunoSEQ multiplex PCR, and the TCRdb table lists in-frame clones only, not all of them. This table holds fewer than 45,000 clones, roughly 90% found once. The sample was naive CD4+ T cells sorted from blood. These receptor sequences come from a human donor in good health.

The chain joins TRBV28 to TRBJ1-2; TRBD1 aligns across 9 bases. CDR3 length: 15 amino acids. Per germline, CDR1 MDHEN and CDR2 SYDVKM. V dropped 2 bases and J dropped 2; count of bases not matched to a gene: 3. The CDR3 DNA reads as TGTGCCAGCAGTTTAAGTGACAGGGGGAACTATGGCTACACCTTC. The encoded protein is CASSLSDRGNYGYTF.

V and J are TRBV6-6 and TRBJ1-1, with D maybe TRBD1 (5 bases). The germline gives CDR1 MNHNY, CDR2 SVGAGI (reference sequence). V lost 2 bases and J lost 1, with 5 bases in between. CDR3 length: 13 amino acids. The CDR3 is CASSYDRNTEAFF. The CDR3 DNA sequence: TGTGCCAGCAGTTACGACAGGAACACTGAAGCTTTCTTT.

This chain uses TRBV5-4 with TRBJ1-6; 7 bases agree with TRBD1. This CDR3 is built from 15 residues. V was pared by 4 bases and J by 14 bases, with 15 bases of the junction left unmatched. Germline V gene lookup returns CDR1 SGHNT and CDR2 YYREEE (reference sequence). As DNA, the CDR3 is TGTGCCAGCAGCCCCGGGACAGCAGATATTTTGACCCTCCACTTT. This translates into CASSPGTADILTLHF.

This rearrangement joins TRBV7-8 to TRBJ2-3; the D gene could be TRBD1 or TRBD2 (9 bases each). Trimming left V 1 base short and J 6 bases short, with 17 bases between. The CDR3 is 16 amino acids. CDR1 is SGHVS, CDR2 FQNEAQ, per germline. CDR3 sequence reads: CASSLDRGREGDTQYF. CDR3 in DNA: TGTGCCAGCAGCTTAGACAGGGGGCGGGAGGGTGATACGCAGTATTTT.

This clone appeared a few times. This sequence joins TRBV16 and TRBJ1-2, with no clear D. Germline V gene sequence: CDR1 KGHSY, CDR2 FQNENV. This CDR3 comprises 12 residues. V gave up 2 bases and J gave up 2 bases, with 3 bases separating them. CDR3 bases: TGTGCCAGCAGCCAACAGAACTATGGCTACACCTTC. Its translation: CASSQQNYGYTF. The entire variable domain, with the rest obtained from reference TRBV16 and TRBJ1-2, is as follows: GEEVAQTPKHLVRGEGQKAKLYCAPIKGHSYVFWYQQVLKNEFKFLISFQNENVFDETGMPKERFSAKCLPNSPCSLEIQATKLEDSAVYFCASSQQNYGYTFGSGTRLTVV.

The CDR3 coding sequence is TGTGCCTGGAGTGTAATAGGGAAACAGCCCCAGCATTTT. Translated, it gives CAWSVIGKQPQHF. The chain links TRBV30 to TRBJ1-5; D not resolved. This CDR3 is 13 amino acids long. The germline V gene has CDR1 GTSNPN and CDR2 SVGIG (reference sequence). The germline V and J ends were trimmed by 0 bases and 7 bases, with 10 bases remaining between them.

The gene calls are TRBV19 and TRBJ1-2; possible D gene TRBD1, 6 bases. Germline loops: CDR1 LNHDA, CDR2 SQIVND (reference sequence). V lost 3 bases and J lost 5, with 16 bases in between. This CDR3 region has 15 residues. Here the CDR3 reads CASSIDRWTLYGYTF. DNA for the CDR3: TGTGCCAGTAGTATTGACAGGTGGACGTTATATGGCTACACCTTC.

Here the CDR3 DNA reads TGTGCCAGCAGCTGGACAGGTGGAAACACCATATATTTT. Protein: CASSWTGGNTIYF. The V and J genes are TRBV5-6 and TRBJ1-3; 7 bases align to TRBD1. There are 13 residues in the CDR3. Germline CDR1 reads SGHDT; CDR2 reads YYEEEE. With 3 bases clipped from V and 3 bases from J, the junction kept 0 bases outside the gene matches.

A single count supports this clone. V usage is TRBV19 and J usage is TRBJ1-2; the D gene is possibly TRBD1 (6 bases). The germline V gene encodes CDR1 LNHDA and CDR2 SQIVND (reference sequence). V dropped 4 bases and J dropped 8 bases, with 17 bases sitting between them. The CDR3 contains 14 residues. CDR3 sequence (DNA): TGTGCCAGTAGTAAGGACAGCCCTATAAGGGGCTACACCTTC. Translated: CASSKDSPIRGYTF.

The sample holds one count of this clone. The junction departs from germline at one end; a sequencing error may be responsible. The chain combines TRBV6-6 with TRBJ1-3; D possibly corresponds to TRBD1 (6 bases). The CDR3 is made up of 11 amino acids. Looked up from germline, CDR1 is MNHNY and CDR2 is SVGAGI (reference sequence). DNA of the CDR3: TGTGCCAGCAGTAGTTACAGGGACCCATTTTTT. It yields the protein CASSSYRDPFF.

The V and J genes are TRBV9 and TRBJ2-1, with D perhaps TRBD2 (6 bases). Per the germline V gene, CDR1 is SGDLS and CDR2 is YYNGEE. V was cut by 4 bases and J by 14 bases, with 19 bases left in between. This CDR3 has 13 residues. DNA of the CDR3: TGTGCCAGCAGCTCAAGGGGAGCGGGCCCCGAGTTCTTC. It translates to CASSSRGAGPEFF. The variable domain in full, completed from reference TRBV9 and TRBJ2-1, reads DSGVTQTPKHLITATGQRVTLRCSPRSGDLSVYWYQQSLDQGLQFLIQYYNGEERAKGNILERFSAQQFPDLHSELNLSSLELGDSALYFCASSSRGAGPEFFGPGTRLTVL.

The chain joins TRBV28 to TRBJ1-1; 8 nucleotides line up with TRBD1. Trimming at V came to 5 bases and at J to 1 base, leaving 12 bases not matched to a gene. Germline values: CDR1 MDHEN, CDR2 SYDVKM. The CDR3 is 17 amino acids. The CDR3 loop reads CASSQWTGMRKNTEAFF. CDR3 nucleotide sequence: TGTGCCAGCAGTCAATGGACAGGGATGAGGAAGAACACTGAAGCTTTCTTT.

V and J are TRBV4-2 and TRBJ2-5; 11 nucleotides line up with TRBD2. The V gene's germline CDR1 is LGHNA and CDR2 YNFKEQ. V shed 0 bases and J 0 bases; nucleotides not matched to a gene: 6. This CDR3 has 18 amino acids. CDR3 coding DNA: TGTGCCAGCAGCCAAGAAACTAGCGGGAGTACCCACCAAGAGACCCAGTACTTC. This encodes CASSQETSGSTHQETQYF.

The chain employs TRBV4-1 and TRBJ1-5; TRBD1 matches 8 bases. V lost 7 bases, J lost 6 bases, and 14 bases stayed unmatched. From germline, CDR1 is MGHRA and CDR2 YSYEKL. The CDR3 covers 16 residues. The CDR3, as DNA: TGCGCCAGCACCCTGGAAGGTAGACAGGGGCTTCAGCCCCAGCATTTT. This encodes CASTLEGRQGLQPQHF.

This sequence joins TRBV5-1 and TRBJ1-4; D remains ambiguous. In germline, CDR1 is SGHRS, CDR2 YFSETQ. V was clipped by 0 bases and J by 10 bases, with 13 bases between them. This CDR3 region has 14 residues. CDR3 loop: CASSLDLGLGKLFF. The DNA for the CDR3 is TGCGCCAGCAGCTTGGATCTGGGGTTGGGAAAACTGTTTTTT.

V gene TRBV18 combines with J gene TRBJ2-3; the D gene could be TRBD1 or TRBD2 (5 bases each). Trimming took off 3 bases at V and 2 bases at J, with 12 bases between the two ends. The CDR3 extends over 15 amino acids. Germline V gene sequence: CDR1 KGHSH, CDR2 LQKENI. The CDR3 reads CASSPPGLNTDTQYF. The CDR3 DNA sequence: TGTGCCAGCTCACCTCCGGGGCTCAACACAGATACGCAGTATTTT.

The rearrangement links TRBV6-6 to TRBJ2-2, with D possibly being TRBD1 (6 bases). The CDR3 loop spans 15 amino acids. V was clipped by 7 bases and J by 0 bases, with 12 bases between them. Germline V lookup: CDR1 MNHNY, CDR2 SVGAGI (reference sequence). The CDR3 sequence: CASNTQGTNTGELFF. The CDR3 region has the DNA TGTGCCAGCAACACGCAGGGGACGAACACCGGGGAGCTGTTTTTT.